This TCR beta chain was profiled in a study of response to subunit inactivated influenza vaccine. The table lists this clonotype with many counts. What it recognizes is unknown. TCRdb reanalysed the RT-PCR reads using MiXCR and keeps one entry per CDR3 protein. The data contain around 190,000 distinct CDR3 sequences, around 9% of them singletons. V was pared by 5 bases and J by 5 bases, with 13 bases between. The CDR3 runs 15 residues. Germline loops: CDR1 SGHTA, CDR2 FQGNSA. The study's findings and limits: Few additional T cells are recruited per seasonal influenza vaccination, authors suggested.

Sequenced material: non-naive T cells sorted from PBMCs, taken on the day of vaccination. This receptor was taken from a man aged 45-65 years who received an inactivated influenza vaccine. V usage is TRBV7-2 and J usage is TRBJ1-6, with no clear D. This CDR3 is CASSPGRANNSPLHF. In DNA form, the CDR3 reads TGTGCCAGCAGCCCCGGGAGGGCTAATAATTCACCCCTCCACTTT. Full variable domain (outside the CDR3, taken from reference TRBV7-2 and TRBJ1-6): GAGVSQSPSNKVTEKGKDVELRCDPISGHTALYWYRQSLGQGLEFLIYFQGNSAPDKSGLPSDRFSAERTGGSVSTLTIQRTQQEDSAVYLCASSPGRANNSPLHFGNGTRLTVT.